The next 2 T cell receptor beta chains were all read from a single sample in a study of monozygotic twins with inflammatory bowel disease. TCRdb re-called the 5' RACE reads and shows each CDR3 protein once, DNA omitted. The sample table includes about 210,000 distinct CDR3 sequences. The sample taken for sequencing was blood. These receptors were obtained from a human donor with ulcerative colitis or Crohn's disease, or a healthy co-twin of an affected twin (not recorded which).

The rearrangement joins TRBV9 to TRBJ1-2; the TRBD1 assignment by TCRdb is unverifiable without DNA. Per the germline V gene, CDR1 is SGDLS and CDR2 is YYNGEE. The CDR3 totals 17 residues. CDR3 sequence: CASSVEQGTGPIYGYTF.

The V call is TRBV5-5, the J call TRBJ1-2; TCRdb's D gene call, TRBD1, goes unchecked for lack of DNA. In germline, CDR1 is SGHKS, CDR2 YYEKEE (reference sequence). This CDR3 is built from 13 residues. CDR3 residues: CASSLAGRRGYTF.